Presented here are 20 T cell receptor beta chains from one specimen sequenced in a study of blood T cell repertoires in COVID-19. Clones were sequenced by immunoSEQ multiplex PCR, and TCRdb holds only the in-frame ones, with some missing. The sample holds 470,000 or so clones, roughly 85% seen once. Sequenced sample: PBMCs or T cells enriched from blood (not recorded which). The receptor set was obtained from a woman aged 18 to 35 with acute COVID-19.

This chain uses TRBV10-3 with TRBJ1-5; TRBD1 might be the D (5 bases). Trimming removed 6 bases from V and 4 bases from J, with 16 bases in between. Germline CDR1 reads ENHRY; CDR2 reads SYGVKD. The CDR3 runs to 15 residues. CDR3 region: CAISQGGTFNQPQHF. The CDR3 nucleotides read TGTGCCATCAGCCAAGGAGGGACCTTTAATCAGCCCCAGCATTTT.

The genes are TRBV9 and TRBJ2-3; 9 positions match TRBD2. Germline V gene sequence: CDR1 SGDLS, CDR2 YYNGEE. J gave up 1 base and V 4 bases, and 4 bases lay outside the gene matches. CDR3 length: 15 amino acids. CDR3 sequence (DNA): TGTGCCAGCAGCCCTGTAGCGGGGGGCACAGATACGCAGTATTTT. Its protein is CASSPVAGGTDTQYF.

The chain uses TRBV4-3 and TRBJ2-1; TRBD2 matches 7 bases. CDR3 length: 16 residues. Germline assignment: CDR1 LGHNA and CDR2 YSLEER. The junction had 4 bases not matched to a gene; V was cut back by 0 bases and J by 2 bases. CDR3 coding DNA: TGCGCCAGCAGCCAAGAAAAAGGACTAGCCTACAATGAGCAGTTCTTC. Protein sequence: CASSQEKGLAYNEQFF.

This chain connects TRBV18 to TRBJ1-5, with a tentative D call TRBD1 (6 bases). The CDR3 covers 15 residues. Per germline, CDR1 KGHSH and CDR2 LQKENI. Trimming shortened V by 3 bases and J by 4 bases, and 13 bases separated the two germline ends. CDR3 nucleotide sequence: TGTGCCAGCTCACCCCCGGGACAAACTAATCAGCCCCAGCATTTT. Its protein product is CASSPPGQTNQPQHF.

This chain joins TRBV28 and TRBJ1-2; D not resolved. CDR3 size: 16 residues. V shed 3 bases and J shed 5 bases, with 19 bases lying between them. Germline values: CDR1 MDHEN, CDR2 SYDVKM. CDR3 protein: CASSLGSPQLQYGYTF. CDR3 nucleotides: TGTGCCAGCAGTTTGGGCTCCCCACAGCTACAATATGGCTACACCTTC.

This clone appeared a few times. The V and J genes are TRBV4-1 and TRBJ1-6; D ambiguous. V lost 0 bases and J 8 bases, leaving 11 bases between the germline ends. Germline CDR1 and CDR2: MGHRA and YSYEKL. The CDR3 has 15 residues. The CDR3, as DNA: TGCGCCAGCAGCCAAGAGGTGGAGGGCTATTCACCCCTCCACTTT. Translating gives CASSQEVEGYSPLHF.

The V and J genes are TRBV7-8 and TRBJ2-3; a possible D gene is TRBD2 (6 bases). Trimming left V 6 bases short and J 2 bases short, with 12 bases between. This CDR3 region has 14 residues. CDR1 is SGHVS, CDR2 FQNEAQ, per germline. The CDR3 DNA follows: TGTGCCAGCAGGGGGGGACTGAACACAGATACGCAGTATTTT. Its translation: CASRGGLNTDTQYF.

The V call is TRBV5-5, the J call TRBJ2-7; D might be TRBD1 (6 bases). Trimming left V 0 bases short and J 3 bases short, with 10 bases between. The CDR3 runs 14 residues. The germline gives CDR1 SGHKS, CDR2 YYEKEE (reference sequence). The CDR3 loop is CASSLEHRDYEQYF. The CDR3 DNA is TGTGCCAGCAGCTTGGAACACAGGGACTACGAGCAGTACTTC.

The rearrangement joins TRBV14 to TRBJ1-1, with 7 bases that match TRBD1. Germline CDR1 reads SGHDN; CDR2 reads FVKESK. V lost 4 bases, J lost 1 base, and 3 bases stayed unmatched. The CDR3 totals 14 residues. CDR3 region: CASSPRQGNTEAFF. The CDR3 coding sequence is TGTGCCAGCAGCCCCAGACAGGGGAACACTGAAGCTTTCTTT. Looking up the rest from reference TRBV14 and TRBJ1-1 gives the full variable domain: EAGVTQFPSHSVIEKGQTVTLRCDPISGHDNLYWYRRVMGKEIKFLLHFVKESKQDESGMPNNRFLAERTGGTYSTLKVQPAELEDSGVYFCASSPRQGNTEAFFGQGTRLTVV.

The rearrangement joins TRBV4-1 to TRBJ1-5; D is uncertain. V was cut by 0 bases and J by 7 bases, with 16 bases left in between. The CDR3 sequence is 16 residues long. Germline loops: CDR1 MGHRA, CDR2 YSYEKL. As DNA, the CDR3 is TGCGCCAGCAGCCAAGATCTGTCGGGGTTTCGGCAGCCCCAGCATTTT. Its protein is CASSQDLSGFRQPQHF.

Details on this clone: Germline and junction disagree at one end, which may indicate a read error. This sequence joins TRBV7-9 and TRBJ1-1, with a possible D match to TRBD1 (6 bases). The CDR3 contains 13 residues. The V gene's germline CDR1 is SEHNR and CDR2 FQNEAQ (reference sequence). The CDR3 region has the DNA TGTGCCAGCAGCCGCGAGGGGGTACCAGCGCTGCTCTTT. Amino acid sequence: CASSREGVPALLF.

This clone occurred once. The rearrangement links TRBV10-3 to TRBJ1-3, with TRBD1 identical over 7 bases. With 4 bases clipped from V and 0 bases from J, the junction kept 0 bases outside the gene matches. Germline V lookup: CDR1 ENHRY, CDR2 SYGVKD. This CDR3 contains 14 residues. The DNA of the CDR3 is TGTGCCATCAGTGGGACAGGCTCTGGAAACACCATATATTTT. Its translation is CAISGTGSGNTIYF.

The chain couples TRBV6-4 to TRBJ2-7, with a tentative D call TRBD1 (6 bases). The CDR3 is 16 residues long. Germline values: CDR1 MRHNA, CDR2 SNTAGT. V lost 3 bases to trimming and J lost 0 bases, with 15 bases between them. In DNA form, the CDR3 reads TGTGCCAGCAGTGAACCTGGACAGACATACTCCTACGAGCAGTACTTC. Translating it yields CASSEPGQTYSYEQYF.

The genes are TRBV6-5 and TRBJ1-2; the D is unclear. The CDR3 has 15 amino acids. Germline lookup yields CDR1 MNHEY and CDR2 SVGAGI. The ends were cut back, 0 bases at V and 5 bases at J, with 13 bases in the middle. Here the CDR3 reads CASSYSVVADYGYTF. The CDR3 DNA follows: TGTGCCAGCAGTTACTCAGTTGTTGCAGATTATGGCTACACCTTC.

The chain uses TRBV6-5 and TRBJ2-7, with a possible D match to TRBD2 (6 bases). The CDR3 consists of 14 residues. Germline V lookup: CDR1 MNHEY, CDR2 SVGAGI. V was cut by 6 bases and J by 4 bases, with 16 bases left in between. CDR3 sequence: CASRRRREVYEQYF. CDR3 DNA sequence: TGTGCCAGCAGACGAAGAAGGGAGGTGTACGAGCAGTACTTC.

CDR3 nucleotide sequence: TGCACCAGCGTCCCACTCAGGGTAGTTAGGACCGGGGAGCTGTTTTTT. Translating gives CTSVPLRVVRTGELFF. The chain combines TRBV1 with TRBJ2-2; the table gives TRBD1 as D, unverified against the DNA. TRBV1 is a documented pseudogene. CDR3 size: 16 residues.

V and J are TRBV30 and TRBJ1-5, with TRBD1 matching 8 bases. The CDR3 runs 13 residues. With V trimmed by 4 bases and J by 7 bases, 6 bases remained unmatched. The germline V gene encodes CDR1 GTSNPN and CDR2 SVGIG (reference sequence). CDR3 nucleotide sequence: TGTGCCTGGAAAGGACAGGGTGAGCAGCCCCAGCATTTT. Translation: CAWKGQGEQPQHF. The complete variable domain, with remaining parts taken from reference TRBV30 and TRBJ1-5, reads SQTIHQWPATLVQPVGSPLSLECTVEGTSNPNLYWYRQAAGRGLQLLFYSVGIGQISSEVPQNLSASRPQDRQFILSSKKLLLSDSGFYLCAWKGQGEQPQHFGDGTRLSIL.

The CDR3 region is CASSEGQGSQPQHF. CDR3 coding DNA: TGTGCCAGCAGCGAGGGACAGGGGAGTCAGCCCCAGCATTTT. The gene calls are TRBV5-4 and TRBJ1-5; 10 nucleotides agree with TRBD1. V dropped 4 bases and J dropped 6; count of bases not matched to a gene: 4. The germline gives CDR1 SGHNT, CDR2 YYREEE (reference sequence). The CDR3 sequence is 14 residues long. The full variable domain, in which reference TRBV5-4 and TRBJ1-5 provide the parts outside the CDR3, is ETGVTQSPTHLIKTRGQQVTLRCSSQSGHNTVSWYQQALGQGPQFIFQYYREEENGRGNFPPRFSGLQFPNYSSELNVNALELDDSALYLCASSEGQGSQPQHFGDGTRLSIL.

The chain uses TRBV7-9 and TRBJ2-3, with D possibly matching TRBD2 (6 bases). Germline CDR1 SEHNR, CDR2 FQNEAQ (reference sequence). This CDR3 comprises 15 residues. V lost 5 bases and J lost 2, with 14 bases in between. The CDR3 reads CASSASGLPTDTQYF. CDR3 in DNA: TGTGCCAGCAGCGCTTCGGGACTGCCCACAGATACGCAGTATTTT.

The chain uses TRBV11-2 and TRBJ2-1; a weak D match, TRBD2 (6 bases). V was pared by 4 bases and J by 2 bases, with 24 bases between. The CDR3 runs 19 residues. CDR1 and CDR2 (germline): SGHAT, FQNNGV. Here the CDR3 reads CASSSPLTVASETYNEQFF. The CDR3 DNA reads TGTGCCAGCAGCTCCCCACTCACGGTGGCTAGCGAAACCTACAATGAGCAGTTCTTC. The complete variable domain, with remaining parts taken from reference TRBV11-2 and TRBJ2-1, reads EAGVAQSPRYKIIEKRQSVAFWCNPISGHATLYWYQQILGQGPKLLIQFQNNGVVDDSQLPKDRFSAERLKGVDSTLKIQPAKLEDSAVYLCASSSPLTVASETYNEQFFGPGTRLTVL.